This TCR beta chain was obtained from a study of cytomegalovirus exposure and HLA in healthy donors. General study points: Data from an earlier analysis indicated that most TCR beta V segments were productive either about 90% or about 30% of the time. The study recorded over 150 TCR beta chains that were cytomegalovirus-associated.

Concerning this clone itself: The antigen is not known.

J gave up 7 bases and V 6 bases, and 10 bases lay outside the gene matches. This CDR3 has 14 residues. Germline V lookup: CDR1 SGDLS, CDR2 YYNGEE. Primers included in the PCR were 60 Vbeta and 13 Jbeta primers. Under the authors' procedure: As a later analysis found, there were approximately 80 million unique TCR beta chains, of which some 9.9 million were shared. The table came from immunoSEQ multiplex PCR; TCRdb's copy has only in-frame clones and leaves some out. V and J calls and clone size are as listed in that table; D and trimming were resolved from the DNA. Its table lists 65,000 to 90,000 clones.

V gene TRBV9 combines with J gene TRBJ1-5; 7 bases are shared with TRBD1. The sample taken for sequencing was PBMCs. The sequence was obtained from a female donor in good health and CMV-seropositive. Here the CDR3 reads CASTGQDLWQPQHF. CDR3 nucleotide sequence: TGTGCCAGCACCGGACAGGACTTATGGCAGCCCCAGCATTTT.